These 27 T cell receptor beta chains share one sample of origin, sequenced in a study of Tregs in tolerant kidney transplant recipients. Produced via immunoSEQ multiplex PCR; TCRdb's table is partial and in-frame only. The sample lists about 94,000 clones, roughly 93% occurring once. The material sequenced was CD4+ T cells from blood, taken before the transplant. The receptors were sampled from a human donor who received a combined kidney and bone marrow transplant.

The chain joins TRBV27 to TRBJ1-6; TRBD1 matches at 9 bases. The CDR3 runs 17 residues. The germline CDR1 and CDR2 sequences are MNHEY and SMNVEV (reference sequence). Trimming cost V 5 bases and J 10 bases; bases outside gene matches: 15. The CDR3 sequence: CASSQRPGTGTGSPLHF. The CDR3 DNA is TGTGCCAGCAGTCAGCGTCCCGGGACAGGGACGGGGTCACCCCTCCACTTT.

This rearrangement joins TRBV5-6 to TRBJ1-1; D is unclear. Trimming removed 4 bases at V and 1 base at J, with 14 bases between. There are 15 residues in the CDR3. Germline CDR1 reads SGHDT; CDR2 reads YYEEEE. This CDR3 is CASSPELAENTEAFF. CDR3 DNA: TGTGCCAGCAGCCCGGAGTTGGCGGAGAACACTGAAGCTTTCTTT.

The V gene is TRBV11-3, the J gene TRBJ2-1; tentative D call: TRBD2 (5 bases). Germline V gene sequence: CDR1 SGHNT, CDR2 YENEEA. This CDR3 region has 12 residues. V lost 1 base to trimming and J lost 7 bases, with 5 bases between them. The CDR3 DNA reads TGTGCCAGCAGCTTAGCGGGGAATGAGCAGTTCTTC. Its protein is CASSLAGNEQFF.

The genes are TRBV6-5 and TRBJ2-1, with D perhaps TRBD2 (6 bases). The CDR3 runs to 13 residues. The V end was cut by 7 bases, the J end by 10 bases, with 17 bases between. Germline V lookup: CDR1 MNHEY, CDR2 SVGAGI. CDR3 in amino acids: CASKNGGNQEQFF. Written as DNA, the CDR3 is TGTGCCAGCAAAAACGGGGGAAACCAAGAGCAGTTCTTC.

The chain carries TRBV2 and TRBJ2-1; weak D call: TRBD2 (6 bases). CDR3 length equals 14 residues. Trimming cost V 10 bases and J 1 base, with 14 bases left between them. CDR1 is SNHLY and CDR2 is FYNNEI in the germline V gene. CDR3 region: CATRAGSSYNEQFF. CDR3 nucleotide sequence: TGTGCCACCAGGGCGGGGAGTTCCTACAATGAGCAGTTCTTC.

This chain uses TRBV19 with TRBJ1-5, with 11 bases matching TRBD1. CDR3 length: 15 amino acids. J lost 4 bases, V lost 6 bases, and 5 bases had no gene match. Germline V lookup: CDR1 LNHDA, CDR2 SQIVND (reference sequence). CDR3 DNA: TGTGCCAGTAGCCGGACAGGGGGCGGGAATCAGCCCCAGCATTTT. Translation: CASSRTGGGNQPQHF.

The V and J genes are TRBV18 and TRBJ2-5; 8 bases map to TRBD2. CDR3 length equals 14 residues. CDR1 KGHSH and CDR2 LQKENI come from the germline V gene. The junction had 1 base not matched to a gene; V was cut back by 2 bases and J by 2 bases. The CDR3 sequence is CASSPIAGQETQYF. Written as DNA, the CDR3 is TGTGCCAGCTCACCAATAGCGGGGCAAGAGACCCAGTACTTC.

A single count supports this clone. CDR3 DNA: TGTGCCAGCAGCTCGCAGGGGGCGGGTCAGCCCCAGCATTTT. Protein: CASSSQGAGQPQHF. The chain uses TRBV11-2 and TRBJ1-5; 8 nucleotides line up with TRBD1. The CDR3 is 14 residues long. Germline V gene lookup returns CDR1 SGHAT and CDR2 FQNNGV. Unmatched junction bases numbered 5, after V lost 4 bases and J lost 6 bases.

This chain connects TRBV5-1 to TRBJ2-5, with a tentative D call TRBD2 (5 bases). V lost 4 bases and J lost 6, with 16 bases in between. The CDR3 is 14 residues long. CDR1 SGHRS and CDR2 YFSETQ come from the germline V gene. The CDR3, as DNA: TGCGCCAGCAGCCCGGCAGAGGGATGGAAGACCCAGTACTTC. Residues: CASSPAEGWKTQYF.

Concerning this clone itself: One end of the junction does not line up with germline, which may come from a read error. The sample has other DNA sequences that encode this CDR3 too. The chain carries TRBV6-1 and TRBJ1-2; D ambiguous. The CDR3 has 14 residues. Germline CDR1 is MNHNS and CDR2 is SASEGT. CDR3 amino acids: CASSELGSRYGYTF. The CDR3 coding sequence is TGTGCTAGCAGTGAATTGGGCAGTCGCTATGGCTACACCTTC.

The V and J genes are TRBV21-1 and TRBJ2-3; the table's TRBD1 call for D was not verified on the DNA. TRBV21-1 is listed as a pseudogene. The CDR3 sequence is 18 residues long. The CDR3 loop reads CASSKALPSQDSTDTQYF. The CDR3 region has the DNA TGTGCCAGCAGCAAAGCGCTTCCCTCCCAGGATAGCACAGATACGCAGTATTTT.

The chain couples TRBV6-5 to TRBJ1-2; 9 nucleotides align to TRBD1. Germline V CDR1 and CDR2: MNHEY, SVGAGI. There are 15 residues in the CDR3. With V trimmed by 6 bases and J by 4 bases, 9 bases remained unmatched. The CDR3 protein is CASRPGQGFIYGYTF. The CDR3 DNA sequence: TGTGCCAGCAGACCCGGACAGGGGTTCATCTATGGCTACACCTTC.

The rearrangement links TRBV10-3 to TRBJ2-1, with 12 bases identical to TRBD2. The CDR3 covers 15 residues. Germline V gene sequence: CDR1 ENHRY, CDR2 SYGVKD. Germline trimming cut 6 bases from V and 6 bases from J; bases unmatched to any gene: 6. CDR3 in amino acids: CAISRLAGVSNEQFF. The CDR3 region has the DNA TGTGCCATCAGCCGACTAGCGGGAGTCAGCAATGAGCAGTTCTTC.

The chain uses TRBV9 and TRBJ2-1, with 12 bases fitting TRBD1. V shed 2 bases, J shed 8 bases, and the junction held 8 bases outside the gene matches. The CDR3 is made up of 16 amino acids. The V gene's germline CDR1 is SGDLS and CDR2 YYNGEE. In nucleotides, the CDR3 is TGTGCCAGCAGCGTCTCCCCGGGACAGGGGGCGCATGAGCAGTTCTTC. Translating it yields CASSVSPGQGAHEQFF. The full variable domain, in which reference TRBV9 and TRBJ2-1 provide the parts outside the CDR3, is DSGVTQTPKHLITATGQRVTLRCSPRSGDLSVYWYQQSLDQGLQFLIQYYNGEERAKGNILERFSAQQFPDLHSELNLSSLELGDSALYFCASSVSPGQGAHEQFFGPGTRLTVL.

Turning to this clone: One end of the junction is discordant with germline, which a read error may explain. Within the sample, other DNA sequences also encode this same CDR3. The rearrangement links TRBV14 to TRBJ1-6; possible D gene TRBD1, 5 bases. The CDR3 loop spans 15 amino acids. CDR1 and CDR2 (germline): SGHDN, FVKESK. The CDR3 protein is CASSQGQGLNSPLHF. The CDR3, as DNA: TGTGCCAGCAGCCAAGGGCAGGGCCTTAATTCCCCCCTCCACTTT.

The chain uses TRBV5-1 and TRBJ2-5; 12 bases agree with TRBD2. Per the germline V gene, CDR1 is SGHRS and CDR2 is YFSETQ. With 4 bases clipped from V and 4 bases from J, the junction kept 2 bases outside the gene matches. The CDR3 has 14 amino acids. DNA for the CDR3: TGCGCCAGCAGCGGGACTAGCGGGCCAGAGACCCAGTACTTC. Translation gives CASSGTSGPETQYF.

V is TRBV18 and J is TRBJ2-1; TRBD2 matches at 14 bases. V dropped 8 bases and J dropped 8; count of bases not matched to a gene: 8. CDR1 KGHSH and CDR2 LQKENI come from the germline V gene. This CDR3 has 15 residues. CDR3 region: CASISGTSGRHEQFF. The CDR3 nucleotides read TGTGCCAGCATCTCCGGGACTAGCGGGAGACATGAGCAGTTCTTC.

Written as DNA, the CDR3 is TGTGCCAGCAGTTCCCGACAGGGGAACTATGGCTACACCTTC. Residues: CASSSRQGNYGYTF. The chain carries TRBV27 and TRBJ1-2; 8 bases line up with TRBD1. Germline CDR1 and CDR2: MNHEY and SMNVEV (reference sequence). The CDR3 sequence is 14 residues long. V lost 4 bases and J lost 2; bases outside the gene matches: 3.

This chain connects TRBV7-3 to TRBJ1-1, with 7 bases that match TRBD1. CDR3 length: 15 amino acids. Trimming cost V 5 bases and J 1 base; bases outside gene matches: 7. Germline CDR1 is SGHTA and CDR2 is FQGTGA. CDR3 in amino acids: CASSPEGARNTEAFF. CDR3 nucleotides: TGTGCCAGCAGCCCGGAGGGGGCGCGGAACACTGAAGCTTTCTTT. Supplemented by reference TRBV7-3 and TRBJ1-1, the full variable domain reads GAGVSQTPSNKVTEKGKYVELRCDPISGHTALYWYRQSLGQGPEFLIYFQGTGAADDSGLPNDRFFAVRPEGSVSTLKIQRTERGDSAVYLCASSPEGARNTEAFFGQGTRLTVV.

V usage is TRBV30 and J usage is TRBJ2-3; 7 nucleotides align to TRBD1. V dropped 5 bases and J dropped 2; count of bases not matched to a gene: 10. CDR3 length equals 15 residues. Germline V lookup: CDR1 GTSNPN, CDR2 SVGIG (reference sequence). In DNA, the CDR3 is TGTGCCTGGGCCCGGGACAGACACAACACAGATACGCAGTATTTT. Amino acid sequence: CAWARDRHNTDTQYF.

This chain uses TRBV28 with TRBJ2-7, with 11 bases fitting TRBD2. The CDR3 is 16 amino acids. In germline, CDR1 is MDHEN, CDR2 SYDVKM. The ends lost 2 bases at V and 5 bases at J; junction bases unmatched: 8. This CDR3 reads CASSLRFSGRAHEQYF. Here the CDR3 DNA reads TGTGCCAGCAGTTTAAGATTTAGCGGGAGGGCCCACGAGCAGTACTTC.

This clone is a singleton in its sample. DNA for the CDR3: TGTGCCAGCAGCCGGACAGGGTTCTCTGGCTACACCTTC. It yields the protein CASSRTGFSGYTF. The rearrangement uses TRBV5-8 and TRBJ1-2; 8 bases agree with TRBD1. This CDR3 has 13 amino acids. The V segment lost 4 bases and the J segment 7 bases; nucleotides outside the gene matches: 6. Germline loops: CDR1 SGHTS, CDR2 YDEGEE.

The chain employs TRBV5-1 and TRBJ2-1, with 10 bases identical to TRBD1. V lost 4 bases, J lost 4 bases, and 14 bases stayed unmatched. CDR1 is SGHRS and CDR2 is YFSETQ in the germline V gene. The CDR3 is made up of 18 amino acids. The CDR3 DNA follows: TGCGCCAGCAGCCTTACGAGCGGGACAGGGGTGCCTTACAATGAGCAGTTCTTC. This translates into CASSLTSGTGVPYNEQFF.

The table lists this clone with a count of one. The DNA for the CDR3 is TGTGCCAGCAGCTTGGGCAGGTTTTTTCAAGTGGATACGCAGTATTTT. It yields the protein CASSLGRFFQVDTQYF. The chain couples TRBV5-4 to TRBJ2-3; the D is unclear. The germline gives CDR1 SGHNT, CDR2 YYREEE (reference sequence). The CDR3 runs to 16 residues. Deletions cut 0 bases from V and 6 bases from J, with 17 bases between.

The gene calls are TRBV27 and TRBJ2-2; TRBD1 agrees at 8 bases. Germline V gene sequence: CDR1 MNHEY, CDR2 SMNVEV (reference sequence). V lost 5 bases to trimming and J lost 2 bases; unmatched junction nucleotides: 7. The CDR3 sequence is 16 residues long. The CDR3 coding sequence is TGTGCCAGCAGTAAACAGGGGGTGATAAACACCGGGGAGCTGTTTTTT. Translating it yields CASSKQGVINTGELFF.

In this sample, this clone turned up a few times. The chain employs TRBV10-1 and TRBJ1-1; 7 nucleotides line up with TRBD1. The V segment lost 8 bases and the J segment 8 bases; nucleotides outside the gene matches: 8. Per germline, CDR1 WNHNN and CDR2 SYGVQD (reference sequence). The CDR3 is made up of 12 amino acids. The CDR3 DNA is TGCGCCAGCCGGAACAGGGGCGCAGAAGCTTTCTTT. Its protein product is CASRNRGAEAFF.

The chain links TRBV27 to TRBJ1-6; 7 bases map to TRBD1. The junction had 8 bases not matched to a gene; V was cut back by 5 bases and J by 4 bases. CDR1 and CDR2 from the germline V gene are MNHEY and SMNVEV (reference sequence). The CDR3 has 16 residues. CDR3 sequence (DNA): TGTGCCAGCAGTCCTACAGGGACAGAGTATAATTCACCCCTCCACTTT. As protein: CASSPTGTEYNSPLHF.